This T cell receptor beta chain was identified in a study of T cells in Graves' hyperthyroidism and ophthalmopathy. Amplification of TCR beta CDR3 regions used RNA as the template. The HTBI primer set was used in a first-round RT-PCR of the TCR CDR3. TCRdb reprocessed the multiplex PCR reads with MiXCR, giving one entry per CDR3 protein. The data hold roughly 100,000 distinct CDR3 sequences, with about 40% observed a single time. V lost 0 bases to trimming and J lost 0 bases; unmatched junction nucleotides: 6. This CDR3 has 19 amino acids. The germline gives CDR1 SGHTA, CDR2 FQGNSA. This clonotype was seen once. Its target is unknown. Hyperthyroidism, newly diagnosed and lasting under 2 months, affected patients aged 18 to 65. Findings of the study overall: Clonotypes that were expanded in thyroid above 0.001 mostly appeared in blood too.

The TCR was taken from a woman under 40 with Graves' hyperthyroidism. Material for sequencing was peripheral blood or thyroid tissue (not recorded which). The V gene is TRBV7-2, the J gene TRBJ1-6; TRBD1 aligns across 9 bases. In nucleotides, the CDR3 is TGTGCCAGCAGCTTAGCCGGGACAGGGATAAGCTCCTATAATTCACCCCTCCACTTT. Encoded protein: CASSLAGTGISSYNSPLHF.